These 4 T cell receptor beta chains were sequenced from one sample in a study of blood T cell repertoires in COVID-19. Here immunoSEQ multiplex PCR was the method, and the copy in TCRdb shows in-frame clones only, minus some. Of 250,000 to 300,000 clones detected, around four fifths appear once; the ten largest clones hold 4.2%. Source material: peripheral blood. These receptors were collected from a man in his sixties with acute or convalescent COVID-19.

V and J are TRBV27 and TRBJ2-5; 11 bases line up with TRBD2. This CDR3 contains 18 residues. V dropped 4 bases and J dropped 4; count of bases not matched to a gene: 14. The germline CDR1 and CDR2 sequences are MNHEY and SMNVEV (reference sequence). Written as DNA, the CDR3 is TGTGCCAGCAGTTCCCCAACTAGCGGGAGTGGGGCCGGAGAGACCCAGTACTTC. Its protein product is CASSSPTSGSGAGETQYF.

This chain links TRBV18 with TRBJ1-3; no definite D call. There are 15 residues in the CDR3. CDR1 is KGHSH, CDR2 LQKENI, per germline. V was trimmed by 6 bases and J by 8 bases, leaving 20 bases between them. The CDR3 region has the DNA TGTGCCAGCTCCCAAGGCGGCAGCCAAGGAGACACCATATATTTT. Translation gives CASSQGGSQGDTIYF. Full variable domain (missing parts from reference TRBV18 and TRBJ1-3): NAGVMQNPRHLVRRRGQEARLRCSPMKGHSHVYWYRQLPEEGLKFMVYLQKENIIDESGMPKERFSAEFPKEGPSILRIQQVVRGDSAAYFCASSQGGSQGDTIYFGEGSWLTVV.

The chain carries TRBV20-1 and TRBJ2-3; weak D call: TRBD2 (5 bases). From germline, CDR1 is DFQATT and CDR2 SNEGSKA (reference sequence). Trimming removed 3 bases at V and 6 bases at J, with 10 bases between. The CDR3 spans 12 residues. The CDR3 protein is CSASRTGDTQYF. The CDR3 DNA reads as TGCAGTGCTAGTCGGACTGGGGATACGCAGTATTTT.

This chain links TRBV20-1 with TRBJ2-5; 8 bases map to TRBD2. There are 14 residues in the CDR3. The J segment lost 6 bases and the V segment lost 3 bases, leaving 9 bases of the junction unmatched. Germline V gene lookup returns CDR1 DFQATT and CDR2 SNEGSKA (reference sequence). The CDR3 sequence is CSASSSGSFKTQYF. The CDR3, as DNA: TGCAGTGCTAGTTCCAGCGGGAGTTTTAAGACCCAGTACTTC.